Shown below are 28 T cell receptor beta chains from a single sample sequenced in a study of graft-versus-host responses after intestinal transplantation. Assay: immunoSEQ multiplex PCR; the TCRdb copy retains only in-frame clones and omits some. The sample comprises just under 55,000 clones, about 90% of which are singletons, and roughly 5.5% rests with the top ten. Sequenced material: PBMCs, taken roughly 660 days after intestinal transplant. These receptors were taken from a human patient who received an intestinal transplant, so some T cells may come from the graft donor.

The chain combines TRBV11-3 with TRBJ2-1; D is tentatively TRBD1 or TRBD2 (6 bases each). The V end lost 5 bases, the J end lost 8 bases, and 16 bases lay between the germline ends. The CDR3 runs to 14 residues. Germline loops: CDR1 SGHNT, CDR2 YENEEA. The CDR3 protein is CASSPGASTDEQFF. CDR3 nucleotide sequence: TGTGCCAGCAGCCCGGGGGCCTCTACGGATGAGCAGTTCTTC.

This chain joins TRBV5-1 and TRBJ2-2, with a tentative D call TRBD2 (5 bases). The germline V and J ends were trimmed by 2 bases and 5 bases, with 16 bases remaining between them. The CDR3 has 16 amino acids. Looked up from germline, CDR1 is SGHRS and CDR2 is YFSETQ. This chain's CDR3 is CASSFSTTPGTGELFF. DNA of the CDR3: TGCGCCAGCAGCTTTTCGACTACCCCGGGGACCGGGGAGCTGTTTTTT. Using reference TRBV5-1 and TRBJ2-2 for the parts outside the CDR3, the full variable domain is KAGVTQTPRYLIKTRGQQVTLSCSPISGHRSVSWYQQTPGQGLQFLFEYFSETQRNKGNFPGRFSGRQFSNSRSEMNVSTLELGDSALYLCASSFSTTPGTGELFFGEGSRLTVL.

As for this clone: The junction shows a germline mismatch at one end, possibly a read error. The chain couples TRBV19 to TRBJ2-5; unclear D gene. The length of the CDR3 is 12 residues. From germline, CDR1 is LNHDA and CDR2 SQIVND (reference sequence). The DNA for the CDR3 is TGTGCCAGTAGAGGCCCCCAAGGGACCCAGTACTTC. Its translation is CASRGPQGTQYF.

The chain carries TRBV6-1 and TRBJ2-5; 9 positions agree with TRBD2. The J call may be mistaken, given a closer DNA end match to TRBJ2-7. The CDR3 has 13 amino acids. The germline CDR1 and CDR2 sequences are MNHNS and SASEGT. The DNA for the CDR3 is TGTGCCAGCATGGCGGGGGGGTTTGTCGAGCAGTACTTC. Protein sequence: CASMAGGFVEQYF.

V and J are TRBV4-1 and TRBJ1-2, with 8 bases that match TRBD1. V lost 3 bases to trimming and J lost 5 bases; unmatched junction nucleotides: 8. This CDR3 comprises 15 residues. Germline V gene sequence: CDR1 MGHRA, CDR2 YSYEKL. The CDR3 loop reads CASSHRNRGEYGYTF. Here the CDR3 DNA reads TGCGCCAGCAGCCACCGTAACAGGGGGGAGTATGGCTACACCTTC.

Note on this clone: This sample also contains other DNA sequences that code for the same CDR3. The V and J genes are TRBV5-1 and TRBJ2-5; TRBD2 matches 12 bases. CDR1 is SGHRS, CDR2 YFSETQ, per germline. J gave up 4 bases and V 0 bases, and 4 bases lay outside the gene matches. CDR3 length equals 16 residues. The CDR3 DNA reads as TGCGCCAGCAGCTTGGGGCTAGCGGGGGGGGGAGAGACCCAGTACTTC. Translation: CASSLGLAGGGETQYF.

The genes are TRBV11-3 and TRBJ2-1, with D unresolved. This CDR3 is 13 amino acids long. The germline V and J ends were trimmed by 0 bases and 6 bases, with 6 bases remaining between them. CDR1 and CDR2 (germline): SGHNT, YENEEA. The CDR3, as DNA: TGTGCCAGCAGCTTAGATTTGAGCAATGAGCAGTTCTTC. This gives the protein CASSLDLSNEQFF.

The chain joins TRBV16 to TRBJ1-2; D ambiguous. Germline-derived CDR1 and CDR2 are KGHSY and FQNENV. CDR3 length: 15 amino acids. V dropped 3 bases and J dropped 0 bases, with 11 bases sitting between them. CDR3 DNA: TGTGCCAGCAGCCAGGCCGACAAGGCTAACTATGGCTACACCTTC. It encodes CASSQADKANYGYTF.

This chain links TRBV4-1 with TRBJ2-3, with 7 bases matching TRBD1. Germline lookup yields CDR1 MGHRA and CDR2 YSYEKL. This CDR3 comprises 16 residues. The V gene end was trimmed by 2 bases and the J gene end by 6 bases; junction bases not matched to a gene: 11. CDR3 DNA: TGCGCCAGCAGCCAACTAGGGGCAGGGGGTAGGGATACGCAGTATTTT. This codes for CASSQLGAGGRDTQYF.

The genes are TRBV7-2 and TRBJ1-6, with D tentatively TRBD1 (5 bases). The germline V gene has CDR1 SGHTA and CDR2 FQGNSA. This CDR3 contains 15 residues. The V end was cut by 6 bases, the J end by 5 bases, with 14 bases between. The CDR3 here is CASRLVYRNNSPLHF. The CDR3, as DNA: TGTGCCAGCAGACTAGTATACAGGAATAATTCACCCCTCCACTTT.

V is TRBV7-2 and J is TRBJ2-1, with D uncertain. Germline CDR1 reads SGHTA; CDR2 reads FQGNSA. Trimming pared 5 bases from V and 8 bases from J, leaving 22 bases between. The CDR3 contains 16 residues. CDR3 region: CASSTAPGMGLDEQFF. In DNA, the CDR3 is TGTGCCAGCAGCACCGCCCCCGGTATGGGATTGGATGAGCAGTTCTTC. Using reference TRBV7-2 and TRBJ2-1 for the parts outside the CDR3, the full variable domain is GAGVSQSPSNKVTEKGKDVELRCDPISGHTALYWYRQSLGQGLEFLIYFQGNSAPDKSGLPSDRFSAERTGGSVSTLTIQRTQQEDSAVYLCASSTAPGMGLDEQFFGPGTRLTVL.

The V gene is TRBV7-2, the J gene TRBJ2-3; D perhaps matches TRBD2 (7 bases). The ends were cut back, 2 bases at V and 8 bases at J, with 23 bases in the middle. CDR3 length equals 17 residues. Germline V gives CDR1 SGHTA, CDR2 FQGNSA. Written as DNA, the CDR3 is TGTGCCAGCAGCTTAAGGCTGATGGGGAGGGGGGATAGTACGCAGTATTTT. This sequence encodes CASSLRLMGRGDSTQYF.

CDR3 amino acids: CASSQGQAPNYGYTF. The CDR3 DNA sequence: TGTGCCAGCAGCCAGGGACAGGCCCCTAACTATGGCTACACCTTC. J is TRBJ1-2 and V is TRBV5-6, with 8 bases fitting TRBD1. CDR1 and CDR2 (germline): SGHDT, YYEEEE. After removal of 4 bases from V and 0 bases from J, the junction contained 5 bases not matched to a gene. The CDR3 has 15 amino acids.

The V gene is TRBV2, the J gene TRBJ1-2, with D unclear. Germline V gene sequence: CDR1 SNHLY, CDR2 FYNNEI. V was pared by 5 bases and J by 7 bases, with 17 bases between. The CDR3 loop spans 14 amino acids. CDR3 bases: TGTGCCAGCAGTTCGGGCCCCTCCATCGGTGGCTACACCTTC. Amino acid sequence: CASSSGPSIGGYTF.

The chain links TRBV5-4 to TRBJ1-3; 8 nucleotides line up with TRBD1. The V segment lost 0 bases and the J segment 4 bases; nucleotides outside the gene matches: 3. From germline, CDR1 is SGHNT and CDR2 YYREEE (reference sequence). This CDR3 spans 15 amino acids. CDR3 sequence: CASSLDRGLGNTIYF. CDR3 coding DNA: TGTGCCAGCAGCTTGGACAGGGGGTTAGGAAACACCATATATTTT. The full variable domain, rest sourced from reference TRBV5-4 and TRBJ1-3, is ETGVTQSPTHLIKTRGQQVTLRCSSQSGHNTVSWYQQALGQGPQFIFQYYREEENGRGNFPPRFSGLQFPNYSSELNVNALELDDSALYLCASSLDRGLGNTIYFGEGSWLTVV.

The J gene is TRBJ2-1, the V gene TRBV7-9, with 8 bases identical to TRBD2. The J segment lost 7 bases and the V segment lost 7 bases, leaving 12 bases of the junction unmatched. Germline-derived CDR1 and CDR2 are SEHNR and FQNEAQ (reference sequence). The CDR3 length is 15 residues. DNA for the CDR3: TGTGCCAGCATCCGGGGGGGGCCTCCTCGGAATGAGCAGTTCTTC. Its translation is CASIRGGPPRNEQFF.

This rearrangement joins TRBV9 to TRBJ2-3; maybe TRBD2 (5 bases). Per the germline V gene, CDR1 is SGDLS and CDR2 is YYNGEE. Trimming removed 9 bases from V and 2 bases from J, with 13 bases in between. This CDR3 contains 13 residues. This chain's CDR3 is CATGLTPTDTQYF. The CDR3 DNA sequence: TGTGCCACCGGACTTACCCCCACAGATACGCAGTATTTT.

The rearrangement links TRBV6-6 to TRBJ2-3; D unclear. CDR1 is MNHNY, CDR2 SVGAGI, per germline (reference sequence). V was shortened by 7 bases and J by 5 bases, with 7 bases between the two germline ends. The CDR3 covers 11 residues. The CDR3 sequence is CASKGRDTQYF. The CDR3 coding sequence is TGTGCCAGCAAGGGTCGAGATACGCAGTATTTT.

The J gene is TRBJ1-5, the V gene TRBV7-9; a possible D gene is TRBD1 (5 bases). The length of the CDR3 is 19 residues. Trimming pared 1 base from V and 2 bases from J, leaving 21 bases between. Germline V CDR1 and CDR2: SEHNR, FQNEAQ (reference sequence). The chain's CDR3 is CASSLDSGQGRFGNQPQHF. The CDR3 nucleotides read TGTGCCAGCAGCTTAGACTCTGGGCAGGGTCGATTTGGCAATCAGCCCCAGCATTTT.

The chain recombines TRBV4-1 with TRBJ2-1; 11 bases agree with TRBD2. The J segment lost 9 bases and the V segment lost 6 bases, leaving 7 bases of the junction unmatched. CDR1 is MGHRA, CDR2 YSYEKL, per germline. The CDR3 contains 14 residues. Here the CDR3 reads CASRARLAGSEQFF. In DNA form, the CDR3 reads TGCGCCAGCAGAGCCCGACTAGCGGGGAGTGAGCAGTTCTTC.

The rearrangement joins TRBV5-1 to TRBJ1-2; D may be TRBD1 (5 bases). The CDR3 extends over 14 amino acids. V was pared by 4 bases and J by 9 bases, with 19 bases between. CDR1 is SGHRS and CDR2 is YFSETQ in the germline V gene. Here the CDR3 reads CASSVSPPGGSYTF. CDR3 DNA: TGCGCCAGCAGCGTGTCCCCCCCGGGGGGGAGCTACACCTTC.

The J gene is TRBJ2-7, the V gene TRBV19; 10 bases map to TRBD2. The CDR3 covers 15 residues. Trimming took 5 bases from V and 3 from J; bases not matched to a gene: 7. The germline V gene encodes CDR1 LNHDA and CDR2 SQIVND (reference sequence). CDR3 region: CASSLLAGPYYEQYF. The CDR3 DNA sequence: TGTGCCAGTAGTCTACTAGCGGGGCCCTACTACGAGCAGTACTTC.

The gene calls are TRBV19 and TRBJ2-7; a possible D gene is TRBD1 (5 bases). CDR1 is LNHDA and CDR2 is SQIVND in the germline V gene (reference sequence). There are 13 residues in the CDR3. Trimming stripped 1 base from V and 6 bases from J, with 10 bases between. CDR3 DNA sequence: TGTGCCAGTAGTATAGGGCAGGGCTCCGAGCAGTACTTC. Translated, it gives CASSIGQGSEQYF.

The chain combines TRBV7-2 with TRBJ1-1, with 7 bases lining up with TRBD1. V lost 3 bases, J lost 7 bases, and 5 bases stayed unmatched. The germline gives CDR1 SGHTA, CDR2 FQGNSA. The CDR3 sequence is 13 residues long. The CDR3 coding sequence is TGTGCCAGCAGCTTCTCAGGGGGAAGTGAAGCTTTCTTT. Its protein product is CASSFSGGSEAFF. Full variable domain (missing parts from reference TRBV7-2 and TRBJ1-1): GAGVSQSPSNKVTEKGKDVELRCDPISGHTALYWYRQSLGQGLEFLIYFQGNSAPDKSGLPSDRFSAERTGGSVSTLTIQRTQQEDSAVYLCASSFSGGSEAFFGQGTRLTVV.

The CDR3 protein is CASSTSLGGSEAFF. In nucleotides, the CDR3 is TGTGCCAGCAGCACCTCTCTGGGGGGGTCCGAAGCTTTCTTT. The rearrangement links TRBV7-9 to TRBJ1-1, with a possible D match to TRBD1 (5 bases). CDR3 length: 14 residues. Between the trimmed V and J ends, which lost 5 bases and 8 bases, there was a span of 18 bases. Germline values: CDR1 SEHNR, CDR2 FQNEAQ (reference sequence).

The chain is built from TRBV19 and TRBJ2-5; D unclear. The J call could be wrong; TRBJ2-7 is a better fit for the DNA end. Germline lookup yields CDR1 LNHDA and CDR2 SQIVND (reference sequence). The CDR3 extends over 11 amino acids. CDR3 bases: TGTGCCAGTAGTATTGGATACGAGCAGTACTTC. This translates into CASSIGYEQYF.

The chain combines TRBV15 with TRBJ2-5, with D perhaps matching TRBD2 (5 bases). Germline loops: CDR1 LNHNV, CDR2 YYDKDF (reference sequence). V shed 1 base and J shed 5 bases, with 14 bases lying between them. This CDR3 region has 15 residues. The CDR3 spells CATSRGRGVWETQYF. In DNA, the CDR3 is TGTGCCACCAGCAGAGGCCGGGGTGTGTGGGAGACCCAGTACTTC.

This clone was recorded only once. The chain employs TRBV5-1 and TRBJ2-7; D call uncertain. V lost 3 bases to trimming and J lost 4 bases, with 5 bases between them. This CDR3 contains 11 residues. Germline-derived CDR1 and CDR2 are SGHRS and YFSETQ. CDR3 residues: CASSSGYEQYF. CDR3 nucleotide sequence: TGCGCCAGCAGCTCCGGATACGAGCAGTACTTC.